What follows are 8 T cell receptor beta chains derived from one specimen sequenced in a study of siplizumab effects on memory and regulatory T cells. Produced via immunoSEQ multiplex PCR; TCRdb's table is partial and in-frame only. The sample has approximately 100,000 clones; 80% to 95% are singletons. Sequencing used non-Treg CD4+ T cells sorted from blood. Receptor source: a human donor in good health.

J is TRBJ2-1 and V is TRBV27; D possibly uses TRBD1 or TRBD2 (5 bases each). CDR1 and CDR2 (germline): MNHEY, SMNVEV (reference sequence). With 5 bases removed from V and 6 bases from J, the gap between germline ends came to 11 bases. CDR3 length: 13 amino acids. The CDR3 DNA reads as TGTGCCAGCAGTACGGGACCGCTCAATGAGCAGTTCTTC. Encoded protein: CASSTGPLNEQFF.

In this sample, this clone turned up once. This chain links TRBV9 with TRBJ2-7; 8 bases are shared with TRBD1. CDR1 and CDR2 (germline): SGDLS, YYNGEE. V lost 3 bases to trimming and J lost 0 bases; unmatched junction nucleotides: 2. The CDR3 spans 14 residues. The CDR3 coding sequence is TGTGCCAGCAGCGGGACAGGGAGCTCCTACGAGCAGTACTTC. Its translation is CASSGTGSSYEQYF.

This clone showed up just once. The chain carries TRBV19 and TRBJ2-1; D tentatively fits TRBD1 or TRBD2 (6 bases each). In germline, CDR1 is LNHDA, CDR2 SQIVND (reference sequence). The CDR3 covers 11 residues. V lost 5 bases, J lost 11 bases, and 10 bases lay in between. The CDR3 DNA reads TGTGCCAGTAGTCGCGGGACAAAGCAGTTCTTC. This translates into CASSRGTKQFF.

The J gene is TRBJ2-3, the V gene TRBV9; a possible D gene is TRBD1 (5 bases). The CDR3 is 15 residues long. V was pared by 0 bases and J by 4 bases, with 12 bases between. Germline CDR1 is SGDLS and CDR2 is YYNGEE. The CDR3 sequence is CASSVVAGRADTQYF. CDR3 in DNA: TGTGCCAGCAGCGTAGTTGCAGGGCGAGCAGATACGCAGTATTTT.

This clone was recorded only once. The J gene is TRBJ1-1, the V gene TRBV4-1, with TRBD1 identical over 7 bases. CDR3 length: 17 residues. V shed 1 base, J shed 0 bases, and the junction held 8 bases outside the gene matches. CDR1 is MGHRA and CDR2 is YSYEKL in the germline V gene. CDR3 nucleotides: TGCGCCAGCAGCCAAGCCGGGACAGAGATAATGAACACTGAAGCTTTCTTT. The encoded protein is CASSQAGTEIMNTEAFF.

CDR3 sequence reads: CASSTREEGSYEQYF. The CDR3 DNA sequence: TGCGCCAGCAGCACCAGGGAAGAGGGCTCCTACGAGCAGTACTTC. The chain carries TRBV5-1 and TRBJ2-7; D may be TRBD1 or TRBD2 (5 bases each). Germline CDR1 SGHRS, CDR2 YFSETQ. The CDR3 contains 15 residues. Trimming left V 4 bases short and J 0 bases short, with 14 bases between.

This chain connects TRBV2 to TRBJ1-1, with D perhaps TRBD1 (5 bases). This CDR3 contains 12 residues. The V end was cut by 7 bases, the J end by 4 bases, with 10 bases between. Germline CDR1 reads SNHLY; CDR2 reads FYNNEI. The CDR3 reads CASTQDVTEAFF. The CDR3 DNA reads as TGTGCCAGCACACAGGATGTCACTGAAGCTTTCTTT.

The chain joins TRBV10-3 to TRBJ2-1; 14 bases fit TRBD2. Germline assignment: CDR1 ENHRY and CDR2 SYGVKD. The CDR3 runs to 15 residues. V lost 11 bases and J lost 10; bases outside the gene matches: 13. The CDR3 DNA is TGTGCCGCCACTGGGACTAGCGGGAGAGACAGGGAGCAGTTCTTC. Amino acid sequence: CAATGTSGRDREQFF.